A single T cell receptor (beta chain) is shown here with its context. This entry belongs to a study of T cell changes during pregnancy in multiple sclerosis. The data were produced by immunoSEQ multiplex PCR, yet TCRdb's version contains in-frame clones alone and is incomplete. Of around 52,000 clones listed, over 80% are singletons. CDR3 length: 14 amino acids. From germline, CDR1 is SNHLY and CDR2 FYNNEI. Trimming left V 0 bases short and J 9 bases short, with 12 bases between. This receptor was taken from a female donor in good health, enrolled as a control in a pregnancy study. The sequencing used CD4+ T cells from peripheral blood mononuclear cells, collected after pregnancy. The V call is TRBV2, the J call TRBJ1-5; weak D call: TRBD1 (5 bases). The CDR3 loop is CASSEANQGGPQHF. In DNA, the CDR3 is TGTGCCAGCAGTGAAGCGAACCAGGGCGGGCCCCAGCATTTT.